These 29 T cell receptor beta chains came from one sample sequenced in a study of blood T cell repertoires in COVID-19. Measured with immunoSEQ multiplex PCR; TCRdb has only the in-frame clones, and not every one. The table has about 220,000 clones, about 91% seen once. Sequencing input: PBMCs or T cells enriched from blood (not recorded which). Receptors were obtained from a woman in her 40s with acute COVID-19.

The chain is built from TRBV9 and TRBJ2-2; D uncertain. CDR3 size: 13 residues. Between the trimmed V and J ends, which lost 4 bases and 5 bases, there was a span of 9 bases. The germline V gene encodes CDR1 SGDLS and CDR2 YYNGEE. The CDR3 spells CASSLTTTGELFF. CDR3 nucleotide sequence: TGTGCCAGCAGCCTTACTACGACCGGGGAGCTGTTTTTT.

V gene TRBV5-6 combines with J gene TRBJ1-1, with 7 bases aligning to TRBD1. Trimming at V came to 1 base and at J to 5 bases, leaving 5 bases not matched to a gene. In germline, CDR1 is SGHDT, CDR2 YYEEEE. CDR3 length: 14 amino acids. CDR3 DNA sequence: TGTGCCAGCAGCTTGCGTCAGGGGGTGACTGAAGCTTTCTTT. Translating gives CASSLRQGVTEAFF.

V is TRBV30 and J is TRBJ1-6; D uncertain. V lost 7 bases to trimming and J lost 6 bases, with 16 bases between them. In germline, CDR1 is GTSNPN, CDR2 SVGIG (reference sequence). The CDR3 has 14 residues. CDR3 sequence reads: CALESGKGNSPLHF. As DNA, the CDR3 is TGTGCCTTGGAGAGCGGGAAGGGTAATTCACCCCTCCACTTT.

The rearrangement uses TRBV24-1 and TRBJ1-3; D remains ambiguous. The V end lost 4 bases, the J end lost 3 bases, and 12 bases lay between the germline ends. This CDR3 has 15 amino acids. Germline-derived CDR1 and CDR2 are KGHDR and SFDVKD. The chain's CDR3 is CATSDLQDFGNTIYF. In nucleotides, the CDR3 is TGTGCCACCAGTGACCTCCAGGATTTTGGAAACACCATATATTTT.

This clone appeared a few times. CDR3 region: CASSLGPTSGYRDTQYF. The CDR3 DNA reads TGTGCCAGCAGCTTAGGCCCGACTAGCGGATATAGGGATACGCAGTATTTT. This sequence joins TRBV11-3 and TRBJ2-3; 9 nucleotides line up with TRBD2. CDR1 and CDR2 (germline): SGHNT, YENEEA. The CDR3 totals 17 residues. The V and J ends lost 1 base and 6 bases, in that order; junction bases with no gene match: 11.

The gene calls are TRBV2 and TRBJ2-6; 11 bases match TRBD1. V was pared by 5 bases and J by 0 bases, with 3 bases of the junction left unmatched. Germline loops: CDR1 SNHLY, CDR2 FYNNEI. This CDR3 is 17 amino acids long. CDR3 bases: TGTGCCAGCAGTTCGGACAGGGGGCCCTCTGGGGCCAACGTCCTGACTTTC. Its translation is CASSSDRGPSGANVLTF.

J is TRBJ1-1 and V is TRBV5-1; no firm D call. CDR1 is SGHRS and CDR2 is YFSETQ in the germline V gene. The CDR3 covers 16 residues. Trimming took off 0 bases at V and 1 base at J, with 13 bases between the two ends. CDR3: CASSLESGSRNTEAFF. CDR3 sequence (DNA): TGCGCCAGCAGCTTGGAATCAGGCAGCCGGAACACTGAAGCTTTCTTT.

The rearrangement links TRBV19 to TRBJ1-1; 8 nucleotides align to TRBD1. The CDR3 covers 15 residues. Trimming removed 4 bases from V and 2 bases from J; junction bases left unmatched: 6. Looked up from germline, CDR1 is LNHDA and CDR2 is SQIVND (reference sequence). The CDR3 nucleotides read TGTGCCAGTAGTAGAAGCGACAGGGGCAACACTGAAGCTTTCTTT. It translates to CASSRSDRGNTEAFF.

The J gene is TRBJ1-1, the V gene TRBV19; no clear D. The CDR3 has 14 amino acids. Looked up from germline, CDR1 is LNHDA and CDR2 is SQIVND (reference sequence). The V end was cut by 7 bases, the J end by 0 bases, with 12 bases between. The CDR3 is CASIVSGMNTEAFF. CDR3 nucleotides: TGTGCCAGTATAGTATCGGGGATGAACACTGAAGCTTTCTTT.

The J gene is TRBJ1-2, the V gene TRBV21-1; the listed D gene, TRBD1, was not tested against the DNA. TRBV21-1 represents a pseudogene. The CDR3 runs to 12 residues. Here the CDR3 DNA reads TGTGCCAGCAGCAAAGTTAGGGGCGGCTACACCTTC. It specifies CASSKVRGGYTF.

V is TRBV27 and J is TRBJ1-6; TRBD1 matches 7 bases. The CDR3 runs 15 residues. CDR1 and CDR2 from the germline V gene are MNHEY and SMNVEV (reference sequence). V was clipped by 5 bases and J by 0 bases; unmatched bases: 1. Here the CDR3 DNA reads TGTGCCAGCAGTCGACAGGGCTCCTATAATTCACCCCTCCACTTT. Translated: CASSRQGSYNSPLHF.

The chain joins TRBV6-1 to TRBJ1-2; possible D gene TRBD1, 6 bases. Germline CDR1 and CDR2: MNHNS and SASEGT. The CDR3 runs to 14 residues. Trimming pared 2 bases from V and 8 bases from J, leaving 15 bases between. The CDR3 protein is CASSELGRGPGYTF. CDR3 sequence (DNA): TGTGCCAGCAGTGAACTCGGCAGGGGTCCCGGCTACACCTTC.

The genes are TRBV29-1 and TRBJ2-7, with TRBD1 identical over 9 bases. The length of the CDR3 is 13 residues. Trimming took 6 bases from V and 6 from J; bases not matched to a gene: 9. Germline V lookup: CDR1 SQVTM, CDR2 ANQGSEA. The CDR3 coding sequence is TGCAGCGTCATTCGGGACAGGGCTTTCGAGCAGTACTTC. Translation gives CSVIRDRAFEQYF.

This clone was picked up one time. This chain links TRBV7-2 with TRBJ2-7, with 7 bases matching TRBD1. CDR3 length: 14 amino acids. J gave up 4 bases and V 6 bases, and 9 bases lay outside the gene matches. Germline V gene sequence: CDR1 SGHTA, CDR2 FQGNSA. The CDR3 bases are TGTGCCAGCAGTTTACGACAGGGTCTATACGAGCAGTACTTC. As protein: CASSLRQGLYEQYF.

The CDR3 sequence is CASSSGLAGDPEQFF. CDR3 in DNA: TGTGCCAGCAGCTCAGGACTAGCGGGAGACCCTGAGCAGTTCTTC. The V call is TRBV7-2, the J call TRBJ2-1, with 13 bases matching TRBD2. Germline V gives CDR1 SGHTA, CDR2 FQGNSA. The CDR3 totals 15 residues. Trimming removed 4 bases from V and 9 bases from J; junction bases left unmatched: 6.

The chain carries TRBV25-1 and TRBJ2-1; the D gene is possibly TRBD2 (6 bases). V dropped 7 bases and J dropped 4 bases, with 14 bases sitting between them. The CDR3 sequence is 14 residues long. Per germline, CDR1 MGHDK and CDR2 SYGVNS. Written as DNA, the CDR3 is TGTGCCAGCACCGGCCCGGGGGTATACAATGAGCAGTTCTTC. It yields the protein CASTGPGVYNEQFF.

This rearrangement joins TRBV7-2 to TRBJ1-3; D ambiguous. The CDR3 is made up of 16 amino acids. Per the germline V gene, CDR1 is SGHTA and CDR2 is FQGNSA. V was pared by 5 bases and J by 0 bases, with 14 bases between. CDR3 protein: CASSLTRSPSGNTIYF. The CDR3 DNA is TGTGCCAGCAGCCTGACACGCTCACCCTCTGGAAACACCATATATTTT.

This clone was counted a single time. CDR3 in DNA: TGTGCCAGCTCACCACAAGGGGTCGAGCAGTACGTC. It specifies CASSPQGVEQYV. The rearrangement uses TRBV18 and TRBJ2-7; D possibly corresponds to TRBD1 (5 bases). This CDR3 has 12 amino acids. Trimming pared 1 base from V and 6 bases from J, leaving 7 bases between. CDR1 and CDR2 (germline): KGHSH, LQKENI.

The V call is TRBV5-6, the J call TRBJ2-3; 10 bases map to TRBD2. Trimming at V came to 1 base and at J to 5 bases, leaving 4 bases not matched to a gene. Germline CDR1 is SGHDT and CDR2 is YYEEEE. The CDR3 is 15 amino acids. Here the CDR3 DNA reads TGTGCCAGCAGCTTGAGGCTAGCGGGAGTAGATACGCAGTATTTT. Protein product: CASSLRLAGVDTQYF.

J is TRBJ2-2 and V is TRBV24-1; 9 bases are shared with TRBD2. The CDR3 has 14 amino acids. The J segment lost 6 bases and the V segment lost 6 bases, leaving 4 bases of the junction unmatched. In germline, CDR1 is KGHDR, CDR2 SFDVKD. The CDR3 DNA follows: TGTGCCACCAGTCTGGGACTAGCTCCCGGGGAGCTGTTTTTT. This translates into CATSLGLAPGELFF.

The chain links TRBV30 to TRBJ1-2, with D possibly matching TRBD1 (5 bases). Germline values: CDR1 GTSNPN, CDR2 SVGIG (reference sequence). CDR3 size: 14 residues. Trimming took 0 bases from V and 2 from J, leaving 10 bases between them. CDR3 nucleotide sequence: TGTGCCTGGAGTGTTGACAGATTGAACTATGGCTACACCTTC. Translated, it gives CAWSVDRLNYGYTF.

The V and J genes are TRBV30 and TRBJ1-5, with D perhaps matching TRBD1 (6 bases). Trimming shortened V by 1 base and J by 2 bases, and 15 bases separated the two germline ends. This CDR3 is 16 amino acids long. CDR1 and CDR2 (germline): GTSNPN, SVGIG (reference sequence). For the CDR3, the DNA is TGTGCCTGGAGTGGACAGAGGGGGAAGGGCAATCAGCCCCAGCATTTT. This sequence encodes CAWSGQRGKGNQPQHF.

The chain links TRBV27 to TRBJ2-7; D gene uncertain. V lost 3 bases to trimming and J lost 3 bases, with 6 bases between them. This CDR3 has 12 amino acids. CDR1 is MNHEY and CDR2 is SMNVEV in the germline V gene (reference sequence). CDR3: CASSFDCYEQYV. CDR3 DNA sequence: TGTGCCAGCAGTTTCGACTGCTACGAGCAGTACGTC.

This chain connects TRBV2 to TRBJ2-7; D is possibly TRBD1 (6 bases). The CDR3 has 13 amino acids. Germline CDR1 SNHLY, CDR2 FYNNEI. V gave up 6 bases and J gave up 6 bases, with 15 bases separating them. CDR3 sequence reads: CASRGGQRREQYF. The CDR3, as DNA: TGTGCCAGCAGAGGAGGACAGCGGCGCGAGCAGTACTTC. The full variable domain, its missing parts supplied by reference TRBV2 and TRBJ2-7, is EPEVTQTPSHQVTQMGQEVILRCVPISNHLYFYWYRQILGQKVEFLVSFYNNEISEKSEIFDDQFSVERPDGSNFTLKIRSTKLEDSAMYFCASRGGQRREQYFGPGTRLTVT.

The gene calls are TRBV11-2 and TRBJ2-7; D is ambiguous. The CDR3 totals 13 residues. In germline, CDR1 is SGHAT, CDR2 FQNNGV. V was shortened by 5 bases and J by 0 bases, with 8 bases between the two germline ends. The CDR3 DNA is TGTGCCAGCAGCCCCCTAAGCTCCTACGAGCAGTACGTC. Amino acid sequence: CASSPLSSYEQYV.

The chain is built from TRBV24-1 and TRBJ2-6; 7 bases fit TRBD1. This CDR3 has 16 residues. The V and J ends lost 4 bases and 2 bases, in that order; junction bases with no gene match: 4. CDR1 and CDR2 from the germline V gene are KGHDR and SFDVKD. CDR3 sequence: CATSDPTGTGANVLTF. For the CDR3, the DNA is TGTGCCACCAGTGACCCGACAGGGACTGGGGCCAACGTCCTGACTTTC.

The chain couples TRBV15 to TRBJ2-7; perhaps TRBD1 as D (5 bases). Germline-derived CDR1 and CDR2 are LNHNV and YYDKDF (reference sequence). Trimming left V 0 bases short and J 2 bases short, with 11 bases between. The CDR3 loop spans 15 amino acids. This chain's CDR3 is CATSRDLAGPYEQYF. The CDR3 region has the DNA TGTGCCACCAGCAGAGATCTTGCAGGGCCCTACGAGCAGTACTTC.

The CDR3 DNA sequence: TGTGCCAGCAGCTTGGAGGGGGGGCCCTACGAGCAGTACTTC. Encoded protein: CASSLEGGPYEQYF. V usage is TRBV5-4 and J usage is TRBJ2-7, with a weak D call TRBD2 (7 bases). Germline-derived CDR1 and CDR2 are SGHNT and YYREEE (reference sequence). V lost 0 bases and J lost 2, with 9 bases in between. There are 14 residues in the CDR3.

The chain joins TRBV4-2 to TRBJ2-1; 13 positions agree with TRBD2. V lost 0 bases to trimming and J lost 12 bases; unmatched junction nucleotides: 11. The CDR3 sequence is 17 residues long. The germline V gene encodes CDR1 LGHNA and CDR2 YNFKEQ. CDR3 sequence reads: CASSQETSGGSLRAQFF. DNA of the CDR3: TGTGCCAGCAGCCAAGAGACTAGCGGGGGGAGCCTACGGGCGCAGTTCTTC.